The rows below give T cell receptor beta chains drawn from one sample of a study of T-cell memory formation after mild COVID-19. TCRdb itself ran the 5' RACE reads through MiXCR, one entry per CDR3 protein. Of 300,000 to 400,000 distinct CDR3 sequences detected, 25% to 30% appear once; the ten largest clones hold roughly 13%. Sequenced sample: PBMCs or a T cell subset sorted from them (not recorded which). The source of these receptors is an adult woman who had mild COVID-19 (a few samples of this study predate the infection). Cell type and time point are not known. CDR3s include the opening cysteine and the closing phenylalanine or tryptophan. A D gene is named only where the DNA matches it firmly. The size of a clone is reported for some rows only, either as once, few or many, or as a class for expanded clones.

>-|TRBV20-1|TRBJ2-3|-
CSAREGHTQYF
TGCAGTGCTAGAGAGGGACATACGCAGTATTTT
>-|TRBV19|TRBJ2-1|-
CASRRSGPYNEQFF
TGTGCCAGTAGGCGTAGCGGACCGTACAATGAGCAGTTCTTC
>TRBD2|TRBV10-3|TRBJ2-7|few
CAISEGHPGLANYEQYF
TGTGCCATCAGTGAGGGACACCCGGGACTAGCGAACTACGAGCAGTACTTC
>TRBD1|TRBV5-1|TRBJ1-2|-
CASSSGQGHYGYTF
TGCGCCAGCAGCAGCGGACAGGGTCACTATGGCTACACCTTC
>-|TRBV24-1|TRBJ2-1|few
CATSDAPSQQQFF
TGTGCCACCAGTGATGCTCCGTCACAGCAGCAGTTCTTC
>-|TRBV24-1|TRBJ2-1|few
CATSDYMEDEQFF
TGTGCCACCAGTGATTACATGGAAGATGAGCAGTTCTTC
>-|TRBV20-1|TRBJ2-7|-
CSAREAESSLHEQYF
TGCAGTGCTAGAGAAGCGGAGTCCTCTTTACACGAGCAGTACTTC
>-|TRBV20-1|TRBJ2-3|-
CSAGTPTSTDTQYF
TGCAGTGCAGGGACACCAACTAGCACAGATACGCAGTATTTT
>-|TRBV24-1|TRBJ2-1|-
CATSDLTRENEQFF
TGTGCCACCAGTGATTTGACGCGAGAGAATGAGCAGTTCTTC
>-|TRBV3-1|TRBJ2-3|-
CASSLHANTQYF
TGTGCCAGCAGCCTACACGCGAATACGCAGTATTTT
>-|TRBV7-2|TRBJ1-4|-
CASSRRTNEKLFF
TGTGCCAGCAGCCGGCGGACTAATGAAAAACTGTTTTTT
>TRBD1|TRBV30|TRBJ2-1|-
CAWSGGTGPRQFF
TGTGCCTGGAGTGGTGGGACAGGACCCCGTCAGTTCTTC
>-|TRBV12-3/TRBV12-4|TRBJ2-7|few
CASSTPGPVYEQYF
TGTGCCAGCAGTACACCGGGACCGGTTTACGAGCAGTACTTC
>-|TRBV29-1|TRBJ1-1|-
CSVITGRMNTEAFF
TGCAGCGTGATAACGGGACGGATGAACACTGAAGCTTTCTTT
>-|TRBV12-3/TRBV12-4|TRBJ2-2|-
CASSLTYAGELFF
TGTGCCAGCAGTTTAACGTACGCCGGGGAGCTGTTTTTT
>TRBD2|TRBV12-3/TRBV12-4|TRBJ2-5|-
CASSLILREGETQYF
TGTGCCAGCAGTTTAATACTTCGGGAGGGGGAGACCCAGTACTTC